This is a list of T cell receptor beta chains from one sample in a study of blood T cell repertoires in COVID-19. Profiled with immunoSEQ multiplex PCR; TCRdb holds only in-frame clones, not every one. This table holds more than 200,000 clones, about 85% found once. Sequencing was carried out using peripheral blood. The receptors were gathered from a man between 70 and 80 years old with acute or convalescent COVID-19. The CDR3 runs from the conserved cysteine through the conserved F or W. Each record gives: J gene, clone size, V gene, D gene, CDR3 protein, CDR3 DNA. D genes are given only for firm matches. Clone size is not always given. Where it is, it says once, few, many or a class for expanded clones.

J gene: TRBJ2-1; clone size: NA; V gene: TRBV9; D gene: TRBD2; CDR3 protein: CASSALAGVYNEQFF; CDR3 DNA: TGTGCCAGCAGCGCCCTAGCGGGAGTCTACAATGAGCAGTTCTTC
J gene: TRBJ2-7; clone size: NA; V gene: TRBV6-6; D gene: TRBD2; CDR3 protein: CASSGTSGSYEQYF; CDR3 DNA: TGTGCCAGCAGCGGGACTAGCGGCTCCTACGAGCAGTACTTC
J gene: TRBJ2-2; clone size: NA; V gene: TRBV19; D gene: TRBD1; CDR3 protein: CATKEQGALIAGELFF; CDR3 DNA: TGTGCCACCAAAGAGCAGGGGGCGTTGATTGCCGGGGAGCTGTTTTTT
J gene: TRBJ2-4; clone size: NA; V gene: TRBV19; D gene: TRBD1; CDR3 protein: CASSPGQGTIQYF; CDR3 DNA: TGTGCCAGTAGTCCAGGACAGGGGACCATTCAGTACTTC
J gene: TRBJ1-1; clone size: NA; V gene: TRBV2; D gene: NA; CDR3 protein: CASSKGGARTEAFF; CDR3 DNA: TGTGCCAGCAGCAAAGGGGGGGCGCGCACTGAAGCTTTCTTT
J gene: TRBJ1-5; clone size: once; V gene: TRBV3-1/TRBV3-2; D gene: NA; CDR3 protein: CASSRGHSNQPQHF; CDR3 DNA: TGTGCCAGCAGCCGGGGCCATAGCAATCAGCCCCAGCATTTT
J gene: TRBJ1-1; clone size: NA; V gene: TRBV5-5; D gene: NA; CDR3 protein: CASSLVGQLNTEAFF; CDR3 DNA: TGTGCCAGCAGCTTGGTTGGACAATTGAACACTGAAGCTTTCTTT
J gene: TRBJ1-1; clone size: NA; V gene: TRBV19; D gene: NA; CDR3 protein: CASKALGNTEAFF; CDR3 DNA: TGTGCCAGTAAGGCCCTAGGGAACACTGAAGCTTTCTTT
J gene: TRBJ2-3; clone size: NA; V gene: TRBV21-1; D gene: NA; CDR3 protein: CASSLDPEITQDTQYF; CDR3 DNA: TGTGCCAGCAGCCTAGATCCCGAAATCACCCAGGATACGCAGTATTTT
J gene: TRBJ2-1; clone size: NA; V gene: TRBV18; D gene: TRBD1; CDR3 protein: CASSPRDRFYNEQFF; CDR3 DNA: TGTGCCAGCTCACCACGGGACAGGTTCTACAATGAGCAGTTCTTC
J gene: TRBJ2-4; clone size: NA; V gene: TRBV2; D gene: NA; CDR3 protein: CASSPSSVQYF; CDR3 DNA: TGTGCCAGCAGTCCTTCTTCCGTTCAGTACTTC
J gene: TRBJ2-5; clone size: once; V gene: TRBV7-6; D gene: TRBD2; CDR3 protein: CASSLALAGPLPMDF; CDR3 DNA: TGTGCCAGCAGCTTAGCCCTAGCGGGGCCACTCCCCATGGACTTC
J gene: TRBJ1-2; clone size: NA; V gene: TRBV5-4; D gene: TRBD1; CDR3 protein: CASRATGGEIYGYTF; CDR3 DNA: TGTGCCAGCAGAGCGACAGGGGGCGAGATCTATGGCTACACCTTC
J gene: TRBJ2-1; clone size: NA; V gene: TRBV7-9; D gene: TRBD2; CDR3 protein: CASSFPSGSYNEQFF; CDR3 DNA: TGTGCCAGCAGCTTCCCCAGCGGGAGCTACAATGAGCAGTTCTTC
J gene: TRBJ1-6; clone size: NA; V gene: TRBV29-1; D gene: TRBD1; CDR3 protein: CSVATGTGWNSPLHF; CDR3 DNA: TGCAGCGTTGCGACCGGGACAGGGTGGAATTCACCCCTCCACTTT
J gene: TRBJ2-5; clone size: NA; V gene: TRBV27; D gene: NA; CDR3 protein: CASSRTTQERQYF; CDR3 DNA: TGTGCCAGCAGCCGGACTACTCAAGAGCGCCAGTACTTC
J gene: TRBJ1-1; clone size: NA; V gene: TRBV2; D gene: NA; CDR3 protein: CASGKSEGTEAFF; CDR3 DNA: TGTGCCAGCGGAAAGTCCGAGGGCACTGAAGCTTTCTTT
J gene: TRBJ1-5; clone size: NA; V gene: TRBV18; D gene: TRBD1; CDR3 protein: CASSPGAGGGQPQHF; CDR3 DNA: TGTGCCAGCTCACCCGGGGCAGGGGGCGGTCAGCCCCAGCATTTT